The T cell receptor (beta chain) under discussion was sequenced for a study of OX40 agonist ivuxolimab in advanced cancers. There are 13 residues in the CDR3. The V gene's germline CDR1 is ENHRY and CDR2 SYGVKD. The V end lost 8 bases, the J end lost 0 bases, and 10 bases lay between the germline ends. Sequencing was performed with immunoSEQ multiplex PCR; in TCRdb, only in-frame clones are kept and a portion is missing. Among 45,000 to 60,000 clones, roughly 92% were seen once, and the ten largest hold roughly 12%. Study results and caveats: Antigen targets of the expanded peripheral T cells went undetermined.

On this clone itself: What it recognizes is unknown.

The source is an adult with an advanced solid tumor such as melanoma, head and neck, liver or kidney cancer. Sequencing used CD4+ or CD8+ T cells sorted from blood, obtained in a trial of the OX40 agonist ivuxolimab. This chain connects TRBV10-3 to TRBJ2-5; either TRBD1 or TRBD2 may supply D (6 bases each). CDR3 sequence reads: CAIGGQYQETQYF. CDR3 DNA sequence: TGTGCCATCGGGGGGCAGTACCAAGAGACCCAGTACTTC.